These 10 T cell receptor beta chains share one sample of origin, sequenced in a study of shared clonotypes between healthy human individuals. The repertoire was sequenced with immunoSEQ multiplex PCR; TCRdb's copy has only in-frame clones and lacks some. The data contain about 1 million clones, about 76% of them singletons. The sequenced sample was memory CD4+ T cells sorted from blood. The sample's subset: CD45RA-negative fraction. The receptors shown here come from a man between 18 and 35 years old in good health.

CDR3: CAWTTQGYGYTF. The DNA for the CDR3 is TGTGCCTGGACCACCCAGGGCTATGGCTACACCTTC. V and J are TRBV30 and TRBJ1-2; D is possibly TRBD1 (5 bases). Germline CDR1 reads GTSNPN; CDR2 reads SVGIG (reference sequence). The CDR3 has 12 residues. V was clipped by 4 bases and J by 4 bases, with 10 bases between them.

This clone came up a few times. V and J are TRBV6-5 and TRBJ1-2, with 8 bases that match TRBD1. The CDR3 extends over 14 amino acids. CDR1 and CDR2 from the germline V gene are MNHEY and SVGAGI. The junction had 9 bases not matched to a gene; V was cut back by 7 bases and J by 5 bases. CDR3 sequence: CASTPTGVGYGYTF. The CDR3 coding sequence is TGTGCCAGCACCCCGACAGGGGTAGGGTATGGCTACACCTTC.

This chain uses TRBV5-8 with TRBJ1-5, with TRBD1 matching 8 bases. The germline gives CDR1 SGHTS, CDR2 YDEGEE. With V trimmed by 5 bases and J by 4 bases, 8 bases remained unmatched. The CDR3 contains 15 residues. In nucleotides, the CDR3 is TGTGCCAGCAGTCGTCCCGGGACAGGTAATCAGCCCCAGCATTTT. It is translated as CASSRPGTGNQPQHF.

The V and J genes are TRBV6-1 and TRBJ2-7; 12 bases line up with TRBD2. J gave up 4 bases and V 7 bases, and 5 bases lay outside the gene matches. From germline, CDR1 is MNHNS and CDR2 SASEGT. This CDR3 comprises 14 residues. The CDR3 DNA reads TGTGCCAGCACCCCTAGCGGGGGGGTGTACGAGCAGTACTTC. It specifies CASTPSGGVYEQYF.

The CDR3 nucleotides are TGTGCCAGCAGTGACAGGGCCTATGGCTACACCTTC. Amino acid sequence: CASSDRAYGYTF. The V and J genes are TRBV6-5 and TRBJ1-2; 7 bases match TRBD1. V lost 5 bases to trimming and J lost 4 bases; unmatched junction nucleotides: 1. This CDR3 is built from 12 residues. CDR1 and CDR2 (germline): MNHEY, SVGAGI.

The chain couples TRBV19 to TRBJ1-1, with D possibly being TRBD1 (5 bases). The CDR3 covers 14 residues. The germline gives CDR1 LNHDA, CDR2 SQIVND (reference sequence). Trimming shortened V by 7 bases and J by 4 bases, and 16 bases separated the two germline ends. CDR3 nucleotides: TGTGCCAGTACCGGGGGGGGTCTGAGCACTGAAGCTTTCTTT. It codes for CASTGGGLSTEAFF. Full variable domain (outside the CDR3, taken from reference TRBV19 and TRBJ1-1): DGGITQSPKYLFRKEGQNVTLSCEQNLNHDAMYWYRQDPGQGLRLIYYSQIVNDFQKGDIAEGYSVSREKKESFPLTVTSAQKNPTAFYLCASTGGGLSTEAFFGQGTRLTVV.

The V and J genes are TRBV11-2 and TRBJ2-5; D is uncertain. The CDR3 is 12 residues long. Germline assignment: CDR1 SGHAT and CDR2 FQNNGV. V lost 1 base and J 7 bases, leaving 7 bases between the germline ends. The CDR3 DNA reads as TGTGCCAGCAGCTTAGGGGGTCCGACCCAGTACTTC. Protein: CASSLGGPTQYF.

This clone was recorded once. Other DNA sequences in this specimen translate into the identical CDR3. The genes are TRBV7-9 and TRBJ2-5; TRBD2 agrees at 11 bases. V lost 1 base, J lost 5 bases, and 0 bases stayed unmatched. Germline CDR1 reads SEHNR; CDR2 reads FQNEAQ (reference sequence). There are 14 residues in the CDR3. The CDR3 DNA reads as TGTGCCAGCAGCTTAGGACTAGCGGGGGAGACCCAGTACTTC. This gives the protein CASSLGLAGETQYF.

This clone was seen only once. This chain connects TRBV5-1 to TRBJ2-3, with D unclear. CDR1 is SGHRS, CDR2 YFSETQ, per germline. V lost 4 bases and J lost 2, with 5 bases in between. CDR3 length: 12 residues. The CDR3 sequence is CASSVDTDTQYF. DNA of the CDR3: TGCGCCAGCAGCGTGGACACAGATACGCAGTATTTT.

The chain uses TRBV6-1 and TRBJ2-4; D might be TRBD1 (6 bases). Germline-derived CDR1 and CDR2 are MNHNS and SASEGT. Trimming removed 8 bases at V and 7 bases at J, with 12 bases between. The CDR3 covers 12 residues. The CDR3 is CASEGRGNIQYF. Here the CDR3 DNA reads TGTGCCAGCGAGGGCAGGGGCAACATTCAGTACTTC.